This T cell receptor beta chain was sequenced during a study of blood T cells in healthy people across ages. At least 6 micrograms of total RNA were extracted per sample. The germline V gene has CDR1 SQVTM and CDR2 ANQGSEA. Trimming removed 6 bases from V and 5 bases from J, with 14 bases in between. This CDR3 region has 12 residues. A second PCR of roughly 7 to 11 cycles used a sample-barcoded 5' primer and a J-beta primer mix. TCRdb re-called the 5' RACE reads with MiXCR, one entry per CDR3 protein. This sample has 750,000 to 950,000 distinct CDR3 sequences, with 53% found just once. Material for sequencing was blood. The sequence derives from an elderly man in good health. V usage is TRBV29-1 and J usage is TRBJ2-7; perhaps TRBD1 as D (7 bases). The CDR3 reads CSVRTGGDEQYF. Written as DNA, the CDR3 is TGCAGCGTCCGGACAGGAGGGGACGAGCAGTACTTC.